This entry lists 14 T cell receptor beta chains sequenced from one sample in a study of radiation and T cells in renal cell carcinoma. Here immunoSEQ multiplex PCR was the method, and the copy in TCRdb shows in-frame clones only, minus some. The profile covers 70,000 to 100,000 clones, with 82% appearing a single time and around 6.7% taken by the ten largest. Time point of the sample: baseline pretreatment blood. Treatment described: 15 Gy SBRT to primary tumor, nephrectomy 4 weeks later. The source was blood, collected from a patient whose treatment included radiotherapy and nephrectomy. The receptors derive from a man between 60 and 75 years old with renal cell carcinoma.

CDR3 nucleotide sequence: TGTGCCAGCAGGGGGACAGGGTCCGAGACCCAGTACTTC. Translated: CASRGTGSETQYF. The gene calls are TRBV5-4 and TRBJ2-5; 9 bases agree with TRBD1. The V segment lost 5 bases and the J segment 5 bases; nucleotides outside the gene matches: 4. This CDR3 has 13 residues. Per germline, CDR1 SGHNT and CDR2 YYREEE (reference sequence). Together with reference TRBV5-4 and TRBJ2-5, the CDR3 gives the full variable domain: ETGVTQSPTHLIKTRGQQVTLRCSSQSGHNTVSWYQQALGQGPQFIFQYYREEENGRGNFPPRFSGLQFPNYSSELNVNALELDDSALYLCASRGTGSETQYFGPGTRLLVL.

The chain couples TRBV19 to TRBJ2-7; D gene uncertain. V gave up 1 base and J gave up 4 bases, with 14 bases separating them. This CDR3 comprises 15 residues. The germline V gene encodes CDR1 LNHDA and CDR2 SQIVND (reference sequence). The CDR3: CASSIGVLGLYEQYF. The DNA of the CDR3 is TGTGCCAGTAGTATAGGAGTCCTGGGCCTTTACGAGCAGTACTTC.

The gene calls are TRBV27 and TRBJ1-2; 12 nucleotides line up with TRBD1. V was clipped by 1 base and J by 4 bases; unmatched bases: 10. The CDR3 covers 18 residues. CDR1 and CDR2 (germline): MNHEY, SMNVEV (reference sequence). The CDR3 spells CASSLFGTGGVGGYGYTF. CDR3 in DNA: TGTGCCAGCAGTTTATTCGGGACAGGGGGCGTAGGTGGCTATGGCTACACCTTC.

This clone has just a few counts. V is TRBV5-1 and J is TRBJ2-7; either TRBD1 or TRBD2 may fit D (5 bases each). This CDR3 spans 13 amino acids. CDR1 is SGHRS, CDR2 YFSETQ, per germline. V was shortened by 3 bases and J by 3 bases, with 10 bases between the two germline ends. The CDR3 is CASSSGPGYEQYF. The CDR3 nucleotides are TGCGCCAGCAGCTCGGGACCTGGCTACGAGCAGTACTTC.

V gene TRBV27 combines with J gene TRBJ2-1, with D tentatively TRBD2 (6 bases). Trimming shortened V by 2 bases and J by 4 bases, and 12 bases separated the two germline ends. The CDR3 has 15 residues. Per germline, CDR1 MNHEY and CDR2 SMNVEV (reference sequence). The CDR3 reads CASSLGGYPYNEQFF. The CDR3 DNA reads TGTGCCAGCAGTTTAGGGGGGTACCCGTACAATGAGCAGTTCTTC.

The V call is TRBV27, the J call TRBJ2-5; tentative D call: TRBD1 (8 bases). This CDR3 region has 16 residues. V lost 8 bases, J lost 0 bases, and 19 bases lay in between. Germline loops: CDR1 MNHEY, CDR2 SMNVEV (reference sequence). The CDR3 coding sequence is TGTGCCAGCGCTAGACAGGGGCGGGGGTACCAAGAGACCCAGTACTTC. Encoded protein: CASARQGRGYQETQYF.

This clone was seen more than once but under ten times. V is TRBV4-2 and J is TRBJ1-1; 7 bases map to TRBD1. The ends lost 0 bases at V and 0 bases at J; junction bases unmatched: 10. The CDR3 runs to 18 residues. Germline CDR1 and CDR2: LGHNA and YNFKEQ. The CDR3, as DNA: TGTGCCAGCAGCCAAGAGGGACCTTCGACAGGGATGAACACTGAAGCTTTCTTT. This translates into CASSQEGPSTGMNTEAFF.

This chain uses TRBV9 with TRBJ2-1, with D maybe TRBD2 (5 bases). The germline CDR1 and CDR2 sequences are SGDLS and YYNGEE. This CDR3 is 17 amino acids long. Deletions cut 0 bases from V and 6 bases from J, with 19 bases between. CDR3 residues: CASSVVGPAENSNEQFF. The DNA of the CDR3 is TGTGCCAGCAGCGTAGTAGGGCCAGCGGAAAATTCCAATGAGCAGTTCTTC.

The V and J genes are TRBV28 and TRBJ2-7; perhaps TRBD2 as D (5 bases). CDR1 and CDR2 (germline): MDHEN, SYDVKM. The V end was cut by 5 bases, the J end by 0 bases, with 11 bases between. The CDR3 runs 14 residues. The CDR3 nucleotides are TGTGCCAGCAGTCTCCCACTAGGCTCCTACGAGCAGTACTTC. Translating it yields CASSLPLGSYEQYF.

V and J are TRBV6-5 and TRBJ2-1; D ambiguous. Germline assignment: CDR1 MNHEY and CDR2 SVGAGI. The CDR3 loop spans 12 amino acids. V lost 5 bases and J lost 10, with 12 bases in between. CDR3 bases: TGTGCCAGCAGTGCAGCCGGATTCGAGCAGTTCTTC. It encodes CASSAAGFEQFF.

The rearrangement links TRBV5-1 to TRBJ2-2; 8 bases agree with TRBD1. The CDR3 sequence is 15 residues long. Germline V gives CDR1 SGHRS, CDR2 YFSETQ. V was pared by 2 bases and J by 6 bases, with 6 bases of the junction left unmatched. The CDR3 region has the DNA TGCGCCAGCAGCTTACAGACAGGGGCGTCCGGGGAGCTGTTTTTT. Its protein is CASSLQTGASGELFF. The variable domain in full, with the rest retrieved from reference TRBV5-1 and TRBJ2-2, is KAGVTQTPRYLIKTRGQQVTLSCSPISGHRSVSWYQQTPGQGLQFLFEYFSETQRNKGNFPGRFSGRQFSNSRSEMNVSTLELGDSALYLCASSLQTGASGELFFGEGSRLTVL.

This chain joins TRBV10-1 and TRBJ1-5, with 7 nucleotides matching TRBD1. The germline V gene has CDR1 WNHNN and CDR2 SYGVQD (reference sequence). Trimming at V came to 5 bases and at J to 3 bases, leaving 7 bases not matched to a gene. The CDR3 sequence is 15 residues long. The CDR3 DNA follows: TGCGCCAGCAGTAAATACCAGGGGGACAATCAGCCCCAGCATTTT. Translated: CASSKYQGDNQPQHF.

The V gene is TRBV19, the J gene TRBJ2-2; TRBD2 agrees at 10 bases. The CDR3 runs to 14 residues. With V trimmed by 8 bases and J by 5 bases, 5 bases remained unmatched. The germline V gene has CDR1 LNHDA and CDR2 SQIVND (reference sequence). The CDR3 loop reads CASALAGVTGELFF. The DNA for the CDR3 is TGTGCCAGTGCTCTAGCGGGAGTGACCGGGGAGCTGTTTTTT. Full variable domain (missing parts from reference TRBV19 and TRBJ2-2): DGGITQSPKYLFRKEGQNVTLSCEQNLNHDAMYWYRQDPGQGLRLIYYSQIVNDFQKGDIAEGYSVSREKKESFPLTVTSAQKNPTAFYLCASALAGVTGELFFGEGSRLTVL.

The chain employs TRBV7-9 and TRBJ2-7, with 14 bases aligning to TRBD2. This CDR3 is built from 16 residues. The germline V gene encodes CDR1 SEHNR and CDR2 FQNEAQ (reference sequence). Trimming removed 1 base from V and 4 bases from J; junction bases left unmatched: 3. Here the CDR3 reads CASSLGGLAGVYEQYF. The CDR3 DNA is TGTGCCAGCAGCTTAGGGGGACTAGCGGGAGTTTACGAGCAGTACTTC.